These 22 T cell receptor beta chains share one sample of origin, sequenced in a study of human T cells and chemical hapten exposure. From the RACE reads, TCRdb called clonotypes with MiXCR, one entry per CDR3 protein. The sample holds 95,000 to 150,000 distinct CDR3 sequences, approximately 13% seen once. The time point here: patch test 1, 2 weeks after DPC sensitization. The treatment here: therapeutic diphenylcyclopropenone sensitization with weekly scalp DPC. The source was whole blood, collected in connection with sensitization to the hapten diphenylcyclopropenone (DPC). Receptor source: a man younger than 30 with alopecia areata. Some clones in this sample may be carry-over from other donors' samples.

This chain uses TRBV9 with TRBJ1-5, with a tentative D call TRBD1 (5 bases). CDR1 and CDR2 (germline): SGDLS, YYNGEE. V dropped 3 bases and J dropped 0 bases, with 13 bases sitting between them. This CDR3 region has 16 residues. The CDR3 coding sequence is TGTGCCAGCAGCGCGGGGGATATGAGTAGCAATCAGCCCCAGCATTTT. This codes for CASSAGDMSSNQPQHF.

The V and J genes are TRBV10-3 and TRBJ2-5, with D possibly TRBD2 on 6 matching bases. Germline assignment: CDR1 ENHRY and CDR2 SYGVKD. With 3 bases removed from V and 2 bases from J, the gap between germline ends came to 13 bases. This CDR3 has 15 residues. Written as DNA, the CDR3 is TGTGCCATCAGTGACCCCCCCGGGGGACAAGAGACCCAGTACTTC. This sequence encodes CAISDPPGGQETQYF.

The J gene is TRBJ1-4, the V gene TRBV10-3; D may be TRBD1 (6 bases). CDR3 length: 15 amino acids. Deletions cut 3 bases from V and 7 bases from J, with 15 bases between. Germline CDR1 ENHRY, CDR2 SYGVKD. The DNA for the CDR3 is TGTGCCATCAGTGACACTATGGACAGCCCTGAAAAACTGTTTTTT. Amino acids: CAISDTMDSPEKLFF.

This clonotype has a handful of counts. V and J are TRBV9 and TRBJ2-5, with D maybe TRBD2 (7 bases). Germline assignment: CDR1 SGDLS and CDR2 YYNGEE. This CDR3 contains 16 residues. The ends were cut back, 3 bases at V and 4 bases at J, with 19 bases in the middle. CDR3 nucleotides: TGTGCCAGCAGCGAGGGAGGGGGTCCGACCCCAGAGACCCAGTACTTC. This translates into CASSEGGGPTPETQYF.

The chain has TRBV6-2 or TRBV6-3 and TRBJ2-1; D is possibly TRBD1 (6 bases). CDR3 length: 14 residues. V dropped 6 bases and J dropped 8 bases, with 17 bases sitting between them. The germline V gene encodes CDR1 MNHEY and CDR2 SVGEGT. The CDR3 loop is CASRTGTPTHEQFF. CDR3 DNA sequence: TGTGCCAGCAGAACCGGGACACCAACCCATGAGCAGTTCTTC.

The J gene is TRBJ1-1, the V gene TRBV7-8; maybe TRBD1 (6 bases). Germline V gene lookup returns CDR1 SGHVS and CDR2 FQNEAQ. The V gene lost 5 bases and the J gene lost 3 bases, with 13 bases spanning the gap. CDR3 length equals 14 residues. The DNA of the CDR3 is TGTGCCAGCAGCAGAGGGGGACGGGACACTGAAGCTTTCTTT. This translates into CASSRGGRDTEAFF.

CDR3 loop: CASSWSYTGNGNQPQHF. The CDR3 DNA sequence: TGTGCCAGCAGTTGGAGCTACACAGGGAACGGCAATCAGCCCCAGCATTTT. The J gene is TRBJ1-5, the V gene TRBV6-2 or TRBV6-3, with a tentative D call TRBD1 (6 bases). In germline, CDR1 is MNHEY, CDR2 SVGEGT. The CDR3 is 17 residues long. V was shortened by 4 bases and J by 2 bases, with 18 bases between the two germline ends.

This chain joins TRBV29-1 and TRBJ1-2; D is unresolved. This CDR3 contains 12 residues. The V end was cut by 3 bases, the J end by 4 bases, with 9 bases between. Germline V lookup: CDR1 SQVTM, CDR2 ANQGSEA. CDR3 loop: CSVDEWIYGYTF. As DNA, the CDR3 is TGCAGCGTTGACGAGTGGATCTATGGCTACACCTTC.

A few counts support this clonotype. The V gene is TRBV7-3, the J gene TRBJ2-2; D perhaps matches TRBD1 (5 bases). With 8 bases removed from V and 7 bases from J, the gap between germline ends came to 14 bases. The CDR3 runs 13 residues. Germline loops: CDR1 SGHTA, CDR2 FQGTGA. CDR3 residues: CASAAGQNGELFF. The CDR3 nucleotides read TGTGCCAGCGCGGCAGGGCAGAACGGGGAGCTGTTTTTT.

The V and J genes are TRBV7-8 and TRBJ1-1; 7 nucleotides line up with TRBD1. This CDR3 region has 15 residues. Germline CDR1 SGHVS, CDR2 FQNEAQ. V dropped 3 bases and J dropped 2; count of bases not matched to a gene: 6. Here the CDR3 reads CASSFGQEGNTEAFF. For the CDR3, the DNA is TGTGCCAGCAGCTTCGGACAGGAGGGTAACACTGAAGCTTTCTTT.

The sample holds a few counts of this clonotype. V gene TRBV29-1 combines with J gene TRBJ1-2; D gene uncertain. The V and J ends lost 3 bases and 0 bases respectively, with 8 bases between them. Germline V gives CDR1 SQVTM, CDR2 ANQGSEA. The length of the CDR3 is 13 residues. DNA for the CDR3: TGCAGCGTTGACGAGGAAGCTAACTATGGCTACACCTTC. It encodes CSVDEEANYGYTF.

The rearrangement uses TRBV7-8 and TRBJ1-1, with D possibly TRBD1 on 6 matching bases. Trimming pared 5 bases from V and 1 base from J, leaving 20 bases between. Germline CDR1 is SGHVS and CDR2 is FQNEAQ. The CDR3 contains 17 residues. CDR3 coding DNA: TGTGCCAGCAGCCCCCGACAGGCGACGGGAAGGAACACTGAAGCTTTCTTT. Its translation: CASSPRQATGRNTEAFF.

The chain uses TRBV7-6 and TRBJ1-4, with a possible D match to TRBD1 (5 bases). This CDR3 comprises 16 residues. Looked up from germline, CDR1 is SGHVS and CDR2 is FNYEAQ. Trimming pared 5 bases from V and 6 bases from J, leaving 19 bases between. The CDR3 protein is CASSPRRNRFDEKLFF. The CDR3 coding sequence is TGTGCCAGCAGCCCGCGACGGAACAGGTTCGATGAAAAACTGTTTTTT.

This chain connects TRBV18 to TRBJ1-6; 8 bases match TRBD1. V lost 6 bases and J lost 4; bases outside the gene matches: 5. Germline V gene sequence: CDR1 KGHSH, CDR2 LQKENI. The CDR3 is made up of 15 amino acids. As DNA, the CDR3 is TGTGCCAGCTCCCCGGACAGGGTGTATAATTCACCCCTCCACTTT. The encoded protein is CASSPDRVYNSPLHF.

The CDR3 reads CASSSRTGSNTGELFF. The DNA for the CDR3 is TGTGCCAGCAGCTCCAGGACAGGGTCGAACACCGGGGAGCTGTTTTTT. The chain employs TRBV11-2 and TRBJ2-2, with TRBD1 identical over 8 bases. V shed 4 bases, J shed 0 bases, and the junction held 4 bases outside the gene matches. The V gene's germline CDR1 is SGHAT and CDR2 FQNNGV. This CDR3 has 16 amino acids.

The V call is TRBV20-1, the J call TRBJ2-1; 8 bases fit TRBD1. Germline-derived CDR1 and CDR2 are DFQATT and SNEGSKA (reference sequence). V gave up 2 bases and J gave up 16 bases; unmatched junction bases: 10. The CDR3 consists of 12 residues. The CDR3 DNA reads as TGCAGTGCTAGAATACCGGACAGGGTTGGATTCTTC. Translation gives CSARIPDRVGFF.

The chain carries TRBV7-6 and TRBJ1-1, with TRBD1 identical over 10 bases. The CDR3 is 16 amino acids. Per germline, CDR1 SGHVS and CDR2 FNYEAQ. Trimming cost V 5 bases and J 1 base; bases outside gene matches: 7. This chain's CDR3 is CASSKRTGGSNTEAFF. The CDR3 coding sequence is TGTGCCAGCAGCAAAAGGACAGGGGGTTCGAACACTGAAGCTTTCTTT.

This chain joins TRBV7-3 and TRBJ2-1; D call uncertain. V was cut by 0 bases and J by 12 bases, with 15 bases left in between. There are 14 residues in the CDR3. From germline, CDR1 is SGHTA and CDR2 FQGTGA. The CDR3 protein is CASSLTVTTGGQFF. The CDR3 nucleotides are TGTGCCAGCAGCTTAACTGTCACGACGGGTGGGCAGTTCTTC.

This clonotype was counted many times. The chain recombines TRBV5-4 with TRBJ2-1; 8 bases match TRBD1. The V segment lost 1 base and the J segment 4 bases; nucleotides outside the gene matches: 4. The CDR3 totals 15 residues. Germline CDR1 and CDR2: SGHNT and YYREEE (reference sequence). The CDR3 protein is CASSLTGGSYNEQFF. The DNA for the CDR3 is TGTGCCAGCAGCTTGACAGGGGGTAGTTACAATGAGCAGTTCTTC.

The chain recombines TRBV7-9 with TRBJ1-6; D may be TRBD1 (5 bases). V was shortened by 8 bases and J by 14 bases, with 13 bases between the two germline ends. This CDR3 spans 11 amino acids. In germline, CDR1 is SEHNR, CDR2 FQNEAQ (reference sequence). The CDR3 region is CASEDRGALHF. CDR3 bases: TGTGCCAGCGAGGACCGAGGGGCCCTCCACTTT.

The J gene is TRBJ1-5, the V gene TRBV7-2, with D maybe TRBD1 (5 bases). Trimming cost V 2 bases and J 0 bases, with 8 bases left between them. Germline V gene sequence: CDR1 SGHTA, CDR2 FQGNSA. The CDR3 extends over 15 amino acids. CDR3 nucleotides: TGTGCCAGCAGCTTATCGGGGGATAGCAATCAGCCCCAGCATTTT. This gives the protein CASSLSGDSNQPQHF.

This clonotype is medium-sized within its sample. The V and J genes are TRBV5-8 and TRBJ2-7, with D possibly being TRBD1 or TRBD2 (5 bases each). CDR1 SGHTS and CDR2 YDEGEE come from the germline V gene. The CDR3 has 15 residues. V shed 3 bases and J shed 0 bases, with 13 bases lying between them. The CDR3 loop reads CASSWGPEGSYEQYV. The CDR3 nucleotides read TGTGCCAGCAGCTGGGGACCAGAGGGCTCCTACGAGCAGTACGTC.